The 23 T cell receptor beta chains in this list originate from one sample, sequenced in a study of post-analysis software for immune sequencing data (dated by TCRdb to the mid-2010s). Here is what the overall study found, with its caveats: Significantly higher frequencies in patients than in controls were found for five TRBV segments, including TRBV5-6, TRBV5-1 and TRBV20-1.

No antigen has been identified for these receptors. The library was made by PCR. The reads were generated on an Illumina HiSeq 2500. To reduce PCR and sequencing biases, unique molecular identifiers were incorporated into the TCR beta cDNA libraries. Clones were called with MiXCR by TCRdb after fastp trimmed the public reads at Q25, and only in-frame beta chains were retained. Each record represents a unique CDR3 protein, reported with the most common genes and DNA among its rows. The sample profile shows hundreds of thousands of distinct CDR3 sequences; 59% of them were found once. The ten most abundant clones make up around 10% of the sample. Sequencing was done on a sample of blood. Every receptor here comes from a girl aged 2 to 9 with multiple sclerosis.

V and J are TRBV5-1 and TRBJ1-1; D not resolved. V shed 4 bases and J shed 7 bases, with 17 bases lying between them. CDR3 size: 14 residues. Per the germline V gene, CDR1 is SGHRS and CDR2 is YFSETQ. The CDR3, as DNA: TGCGCCAGCAGCCTCTGGACGGGAGCATTTGAAGCTTTCTTT. This codes for CASSLWTGAFEAFF.

The chain joins TRBV7-2 to TRBJ2-1; unclear D gene. The germline V gene has CDR1 SGHTA and CDR2 FQGNSA. Trimming removed 1 base at V and 6 bases at J, with 7 bases between. CDR3 length: 13 amino acids. CDR3 residues: CASSLVPSNEQFF. As DNA, the CDR3 is TGTGCCAGCAGCTTAGTCCCTAGCAATGAGCAGTTCTTC.

This clonotype was detected only a few times. The rearrangement uses TRBV15 and TRBJ2-3; maybe TRBD2 (5 bases). Per germline, CDR1 LNHNV and CDR2 YYDKDF (reference sequence). The CDR3 covers 14 residues. Trimming pared 0 bases from V and 4 bases from J, leaving 8 bases between. The CDR3 sequence: CATSRDRGADTQYF. The CDR3 DNA reads as TGTGCCACCAGCAGAGATCGGGGAGCAGATACGCAGTATTTT. Full variable domain (remainder filled in from reference TRBV15 and TRBJ2-3): DAMVIQNPRYQVTQFGKPVTLSCSQTLNHNVMYWYQQKSSQAPKLLFHYYDKDFNNEADTPDNFQSRRPNTSFCFLDIRSPGLGDTAMYLCATSRDRGADTQYFGPGTRLTVL.

The rearrangement uses TRBV6-4 and TRBJ1-1, with D uncertain. Germline-derived CDR1 and CDR2 are MRHNA and SNTAGT. The V gene lost 2 bases and the J gene lost 4 bases, with 8 bases spanning the gap. The CDR3 sequence is 13 residues long. The CDR3 bases are TGTGCCAGCAGTGACAGGATCGGCACTGAAGCTTTCTTT. It encodes CASSDRIGTEAFF.

V and J are TRBV12-3 or TRBV12-4 and TRBJ2-4, with 12 positions matching TRBD2. J was trimmed by 4 bases and V by 6 bases; bases with no gene match: 4. The CDR3 is made up of 15 amino acids. DNA of the CDR3: TGTGCCAGCAGCCTAGCGGGGGGGGGTAAAAACATTCAGTACTTC. Translated, it gives CASSLAGGGKNIQYF.

This clonotype was counted only a few times. The chain carries TRBV20-1 and TRBJ2-5, with unresolved D. The V gene's germline CDR1 is DFQATT and CDR2 SNEGSKA (reference sequence). V was trimmed by 1 base and J by 1 base, leaving 10 bases between them. This CDR3 has 14 amino acids. The CDR3 sequence is CSARVATAQETQYF. CDR3 coding DNA: TGCAGTGCTAGAGTCGCAACGGCCCAAGAGACCCAGTACTTC.

This clonotype was recorded only once. The V gene is TRBV12-3 or TRBV12-4, the J gene TRBJ1-1, with a possible D match to TRBD1 (6 bases). V shed 3 bases and J shed 4 bases, with 21 bases lying between them. The CDR3 runs to 17 residues. The CDR3 is CASSLGGPLGVSTEAFF. CDR3 nucleotides: TGTGCCAGCAGTTTGGGGGGGCCTCTGGGGGTGAGCACTGAAGCTTTCTTT.

The chain carries TRBV6-2 or TRBV6-3 and TRBJ2-3, with 7 positions matching TRBD2. The CDR3 has 16 residues. The junction had 13 bases not matched to a gene; V was cut back by 6 bases and J by 4 bases. Germline V gene data show CDR1 as MNHEY and CDR2 as SVGEGT. The CDR3 sequence: CASRGTGGREADTQYF. CDR3 coding DNA: TGTGCCAGCAGAGGTACAGGCGGCCGGGAGGCAGATACGCAGTATTTT.

This clonotype was seen only a few times. In DNA, the CDR3 is TGCAGTGCCCACCTACCGCGGCTAGCGGGGGGGAACGAGCAGTTCTTC. It translates to CSAHLPRLAGGNEQFF. This rearrangement joins TRBV20-1 to TRBJ2-1; 12 bases align to TRBD2. Germline V gene lookup returns CDR1 DFQATT and CDR2 SNEGSKA (reference sequence). Losses at the gene ends were 6 bases for V and 10 bases for J; bases not matched to a gene: 16. CDR3 length equals 16 residues.

The chain recombines TRBV7-2 with TRBJ2-7, with TRBD1 matching over 10 bases. V lost 2 bases to trimming and J lost 3 bases; unmatched junction nucleotides: 7. CDR1 is SGHTA, CDR2 FQGNSA, per germline. There are 16 residues in the CDR3. The CDR3 sequence: CASSLRGTGDYYEQYF. CDR3 sequence (DNA): TGTGCCAGCAGCTTACGTGGGACAGGGGACTACTACGAGCAGTACTTC.

This chain links TRBV7-9 with TRBJ2-4, with D unresolved. The V end lost 5 bases, the J end lost 3 bases, and 11 bases lay between the germline ends. Germline V gene data show CDR1 as SEHNR and CDR2 as FQNEAQ (reference sequence). The CDR3 extends over 14 amino acids. CDR3 nucleotides: TGTGCCAGCAGCCTCCAGGCTTTCAAAAACATTCAGTACTTC. Translating gives CASSLQAFKNIQYF.

The chain carries TRBV5-1 and TRBJ2-7; a weak D match, TRBD1 (6 bases). Germline CDR1 SGHRS, CDR2 YFSETQ. The CDR3 spans 13 residues. V shed 3 bases and J shed 3 bases, with 10 bases lying between them. DNA of the CDR3: TGCGCCAGCAGCTGGTCGACAGGCTACGAGCAGTACTTC. Translating gives CASSWSTGYEQYF.

There are a few counts of this clonotype. CDR3 DNA sequence: TGTGCCAGCAGTTTAAGGAGGACGCCAACTAATGAAAAACTGTTTTTT. Its translation: CASSLRRTPTNEKLFF. The gene calls are TRBV12-3 or TRBV12-4 and TRBJ1-4; no clear D. The V end lost 2 bases, the J end lost 0 bases, and 10 bases lay between the germline ends. The length of the CDR3 is 16 residues.

This clonotype was observed once. The genes are TRBV4-2 and TRBJ2-7; D call uncertain. The DNA matches TRBJ2-5 better at its end, which makes the J call doubtful. CDR3 size: 17 residues. Germline loops: CDR1 LGHNA, CDR2 YNFKEQ. DNA of the CDR3: TGTGCCAGCAGCCAAGATAGCCTATCCCCTCAATCAGAGACCCAGTACTTC. Translating gives CASSQDSLSPQSETQYF.

CDR3 sequence: CSVTGSSYEQYF. The CDR3 bases are TGCAGCGTGACAGGGAGCTCCTACGAGCAGTACTTC. The rearrangement uses TRBV29-1 and TRBJ2-7; TRBD1 aligns across 7 bases. Looked up from germline, CDR1 is SQVTM and CDR2 is ANQGSEA. Trimming took 6 bases from V and 0 from J; bases not matched to a gene: 2. This CDR3 has 12 amino acids.

The chain joins TRBV15 to TRBJ2-7, with 8 bases that match TRBD1. Unmatched junction bases numbered 12, after V lost 5 bases and J lost 3 bases. CDR1 is LNHNV, CDR2 YYDKDF, per germline (reference sequence). CDR3 length: 16 amino acids. The CDR3 DNA follows: TGTGCCACCAGCGGAGTTTCGATAGGACAGGGCTACGAGCAGTACTTC. It codes for CATSGVSIGQGYEQYF.

The chain uses TRBV10-2 and TRBJ2-4; D remains unclear. V lost 3 bases, J lost 2 bases, and 8 bases lay in between. In germline, CDR1 is WSHSY, CDR2 SAAADI. This CDR3 has 14 residues. This chain's CDR3 is CASSEDWTKNIQYF. The CDR3 coding sequence is TGCGCCAGCAGTGAAGACTGGACCAAAAACATTCAGTACTTC.

This chain connects TRBV4-1 to TRBJ2-3; maybe TRBD2 (5 bases). This CDR3 region has 15 residues. Trimming took off 0 bases at V and 8 bases at J, with 15 bases between the two ends. Germline V gene data show CDR1 as MGHRA and CDR2 as YSYEKL. The CDR3, as DNA: TGCGCCAGCAGCCAAGATACGCCGGACCGGGGTACGCAGTATTTT. This sequence encodes CASSQDTPDRGTQYF.

In its sample, this clonotype was seen a few times. The V gene is TRBV15, the J gene TRBJ2-3; no clear D gene. The CDR3 covers 15 residues. Trimming stripped 9 bases from V and 2 bases from J, with 18 bases between. The germline V gene has CDR1 LNHNV and CDR2 YYDKDF (reference sequence). The CDR3 spells CATSERTGSTDTQYF. The DNA of the CDR3 is TGTGCCACTAGTGAAAGGACGGGTTCCACAGATACGCAGTATTTT. Variable domain in full (rest from reference TRBV15 and TRBJ2-3): DAMVIQNPRYQVTQFGKPVTLSCSQTLNHNVMYWYQQKSSQAPKLLFHYYDKDFNNEADTPDNFQSRRPNTSFCFLDIRSPGLGDTAMYLCATSERTGSTDTQYFGPGTRLTVL.

The chain links TRBV5-1 to TRBJ1-1; no reliable D call. Between the trimmed V and J ends, which lost 2 bases and 5 bases, there was a span of 13 bases. Germline V gives CDR1 SGHRS, CDR2 YFSETQ. The CDR3 consists of 14 residues. The CDR3 loop reads CASSFTGAGTEAFF. DNA of the CDR3: TGCGCCAGCAGCTTTACGGGAGCGGGGACTGAAGCTTTCTTT.

In its sample, this clonotype was seen a few times. V usage is TRBV29-1 and J usage is TRBJ2-7, with D uncertain. The length of the CDR3 is 14 residues. CDR1 and CDR2 from the germline V gene are SQVTM and ANQGSEA. V was clipped by 6 bases and J by 1 base, with 16 bases between them. The CDR3, as DNA: TGCAGCGTCGTCCTTCGGACCTTTTCCTACGAGCAGTACTTC. It yields the protein CSVVLRTFSYEQYF.

The V gene is TRBV10-3, the J gene TRBJ2-5; D is possibly TRBD1 (5 bases). Between the trimmed V and J ends, which lost 3 bases and 2 bases, there was a span of 10 bases. In germline, CDR1 is ENHRY, CDR2 SYGVKD. This CDR3 is 14 amino acids long. The CDR3 sequence: CAISDRAMQETQYF. In DNA, the CDR3 is TGTGCCATCAGTGACAGGGCTATGCAAGAGACCCAGTACTTC.

The gene calls are TRBV12-3 or TRBV12-4 and TRBJ2-4, with D possibly TRBD2 on 6 matching bases. This CDR3 comprises 16 residues. Between the trimmed V and J ends, which lost 5 bases and 4 bases, there was a span of 18 bases. The CDR3 reads CASSLVGGLRKNIQYF. The CDR3 DNA reads TGTGCCAGCAGTCTAGTAGGAGGACTACGGAAAAACATTCAGTACTTC.